This is a list of T cell receptor beta chains from one sample in a study of blood T cells in healthy people across ages. TCRdb independently ran MiXCR on the 5' RACE reads; one entry per CDR3 protein. The sample records just over 1 million distinct CDR3 sequences, over 35% being singletons. Sequencing was done on a sample of blood. These receptors were taken from a woman aged 60-75 years in good health. Each CDR3 is given with its conserved first and last residue.

>TRBV7-3|TRBJ2-1
CASSLSPGRGGEQFF
>TRBV7-9|TRBJ1-2
CASSSDRAIGYTF
>TRBV7-8|TRBJ2-1
CASSPGLASSSYNEQFF
>TRBV7-9|TRBJ2-7
CASRPWESSYEQYF
>TRBV15|TRBJ2-7
CATSSRGVPYEQYF
>TRBV12-5|TRBJ2-3
CASGSGTGAVDTQYF
>TRBV20-1|TRBJ1-2
CSAPPKGLGDGYTF
>TRBV9|TRBJ2-3
CASSEFLADTQYF
>TRBV4-1|TRBJ2-7
CASSLNSRRTVSSYEQYF
>TRBV24-1|TRBJ2-3
CATSDRTGGSLDTQYF
>TRBV5-1|TRBJ2-3
CASSWGQQGTDTQYF
>TRBV4-1|.
CASSKLAGGNNEQYF
>TRBV29-1|TRBJ2-5
CSVGQVKETQYF
>TRBV6-6|TRBJ2-1
CASTPSREGSRNEQFF
>TRBV29-1|TRBJ2-1
CSGGTGPYNEQFF
>TRBV5-5|TRBJ2-6
CATFAGANVLTF
>TRBV7-9|TRBJ1-1
CASTLALMNTEAFF
>TRBV20-1|TRBJ2-7
CSARDWGTSSYEQYF
>TRBV12-3/TRBV12-4|TRBJ1-1
CASSLPPGRVGTEAFF
>TRBV20-1|TRBJ2-7
CSAKSRFWSQYF
>TRBV7-8|TRBJ2-6
CASSLGVWGSGANVLTF
>TRBV7-2|TRBJ2-7
CASSLEVQGFSYEQYF
>TRBV7-9|TRBJ2-7
CASSLAGGRGYEQYF